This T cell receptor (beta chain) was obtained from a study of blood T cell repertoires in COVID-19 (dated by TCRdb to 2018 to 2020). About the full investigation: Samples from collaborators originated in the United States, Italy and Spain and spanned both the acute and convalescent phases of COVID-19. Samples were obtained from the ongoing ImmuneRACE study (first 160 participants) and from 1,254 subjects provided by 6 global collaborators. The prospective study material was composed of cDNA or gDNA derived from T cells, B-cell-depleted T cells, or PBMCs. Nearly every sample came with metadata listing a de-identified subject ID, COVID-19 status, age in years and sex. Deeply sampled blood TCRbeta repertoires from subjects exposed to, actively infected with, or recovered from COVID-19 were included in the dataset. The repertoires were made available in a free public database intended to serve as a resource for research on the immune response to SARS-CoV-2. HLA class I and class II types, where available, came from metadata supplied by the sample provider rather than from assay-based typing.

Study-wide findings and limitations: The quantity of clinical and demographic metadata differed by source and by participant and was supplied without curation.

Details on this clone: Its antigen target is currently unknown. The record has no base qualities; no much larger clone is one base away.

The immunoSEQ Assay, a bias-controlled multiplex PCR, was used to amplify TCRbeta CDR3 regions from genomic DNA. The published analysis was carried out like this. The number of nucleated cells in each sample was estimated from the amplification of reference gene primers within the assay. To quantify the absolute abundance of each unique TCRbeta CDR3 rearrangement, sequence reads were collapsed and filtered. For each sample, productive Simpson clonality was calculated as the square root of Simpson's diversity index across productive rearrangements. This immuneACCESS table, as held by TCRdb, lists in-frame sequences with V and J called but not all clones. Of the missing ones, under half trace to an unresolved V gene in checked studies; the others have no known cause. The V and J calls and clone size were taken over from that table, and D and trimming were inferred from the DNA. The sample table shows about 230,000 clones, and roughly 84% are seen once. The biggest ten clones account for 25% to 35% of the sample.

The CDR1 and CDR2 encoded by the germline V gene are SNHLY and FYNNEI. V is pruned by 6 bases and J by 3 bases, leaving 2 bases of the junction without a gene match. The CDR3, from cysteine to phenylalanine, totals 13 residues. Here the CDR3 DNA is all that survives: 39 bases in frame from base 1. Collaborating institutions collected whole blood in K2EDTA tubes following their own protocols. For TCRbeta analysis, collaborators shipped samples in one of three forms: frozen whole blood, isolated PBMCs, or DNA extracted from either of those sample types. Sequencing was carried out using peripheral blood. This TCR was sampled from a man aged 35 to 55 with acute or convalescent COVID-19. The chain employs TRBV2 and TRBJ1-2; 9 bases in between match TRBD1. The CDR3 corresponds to CASRGQGHYGYTF. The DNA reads TGTGCCAGCAGGGGACAGGGACACTATGGCTACACCTTC.